Shown below are 10 T cell receptor beta chains from a single sample sequenced in a study of T cells in Graves' hyperthyroidism and ophthalmopathy. Amplification targeted TCR beta CDR3 regions from RNA transcripts. HTBI primers were employed in a first-round RT-PCR of the TCR CDR3. TCRdb reprocessed the multiplex PCR reads via MiXCR and lists one record per CDR3 protein. The data show around 480,000 distinct CDR3 sequences, approximately 14% seen once. The material sequenced was blood. These receptors were taken from a woman between 18 and 29 years old with Graves' hyperthyroidism.

This clonotype was seen many times. For the CDR3, the DNA is TGCAGCGTGGCAATGACAGGGCACACTGAAGCTTTCTTT. The encoded protein is CSVAMTGHTEAFF. The rearrangement links TRBV29-1 to TRBJ1-1; 7 bases are shared with TRBD1. The CDR3 is 13 residues long. Trimming cost V 6 bases and J 3 bases; bases outside gene matches: 7. From germline, CDR1 is SQVTM and CDR2 ANQGSEA.

With respect to this clonotype: A single base separates this from a much larger clone, so it may be a read error. The rearrangement joins TRBV19 to TRBJ2-7, with 8 nucleotides matching TRBD2. Germline loops: CDR1 LNHDA, CDR2 SQIVND (reference sequence). The CDR3 contains 18 residues. The trim removed 6 bases at V and 0 bases at J, leaving 16 bases unmatched. This chain's CDR3 is CASSPPGLGTASSYEQYF. In DNA form, the CDR3 reads TGTGCCAGTAGCCCCCCGGGACTAGGTACCGCGAGCTCCTACGAGCAGTACTTC.

In this sample, this clonotype turned up many times. This rearrangement joins TRBV30 to TRBJ1-2, with D possibly being TRBD1 (6 bases). The CDR3 covers 11 residues. V lost 6 bases and J lost 6, with 11 bases in between. Germline assignment: CDR1 GTSNPN and CDR2 SVGIG (reference sequence). The DNA of the CDR3 is TGTGCCTGCCAGGGACATCATGGCTACACCTTC. This codes for CACQGHHGYTF.

This clonotype was counted only a few times. The genes are TRBV12-5 and TRBJ2-1; 10 bases fit TRBD1. The germline gives CDR1 LGHNT, CDR2 FRNRAP. This CDR3 region has 15 residues. Unmatched junction bases numbered 4, after V lost 0 bases and J lost 8 bases. The CDR3 region is CASGLVTGGADEQFF. The CDR3 DNA sequence: TGTGCTAGTGGTTTGGTGACAGGGGGCGCGGATGAGCAGTTCTTC.

This chain joins TRBV12-3 or TRBV12-4 and TRBJ1-1; D might be TRBD1 (6 bases). V was trimmed by 7 bases and J by 4 bases, leaving 16 bases between them. CDR3 size: 14 residues. As DNA, the CDR3 is TGTGCCAGCACCTTAGGGGGGGGCTTCACTGAAGCTTTCTTT. Protein product: CASTLGGGFTEAFF.

Many counts were recorded for this clonotype. The gene calls are TRBV7-8 and TRBJ2-7, with D perhaps matching TRBD1 or TRBD2 (7 bases each). The V gene lost 5 bases and the J gene lost 5 bases, with 22 bases spanning the gap. Germline V gene data show CDR1 as SGHVS and CDR2 as FQNEAQ. CDR3 length: 16 residues. CDR3 in amino acids: CASSGEGAGNHHEQYF. CDR3 bases: TGTGCCAGCAGCGGGGAGGGGGCGGGGAACCACCACGAGCAGTACTTC.

In its sample, this clonotype was seen many times. This sequence joins TRBV10-3 and TRBJ2-7; D is tentatively TRBD1 or TRBD2 (5 bases each). Germline CDR1 ENHRY, CDR2 SYGVKD. This CDR3 contains 15 residues. Between the trimmed V and J ends, which lost 8 bases and 2 bases, there was a span of 19 bases. The CDR3 DNA is TGTGCCATCCAACTAAGGGACGGCCTAACCTACGAGCAGTACGTC. Translation gives CAIQLRDGLTYEQYV.

The rearrangement uses TRBV19 and TRBJ1-5, with 8 nucleotides matching TRBD1. The V gene's germline CDR1 is LNHDA and CDR2 SQIVND (reference sequence). Losses at the gene ends were 7 bases for V and 5 bases for J; bases not matched to a gene: 16. The CDR3 contains 17 residues. CDR3 sequence (DNA): TGTGCCAGTAATTTCTTTGTGGGCAGGGGGCCCGATCAGCCCCAGCATTTT. Amino acid sequence: CASNFFVGRGPDQPQHF. The whole variable domain, remainder taken from reference TRBV19 and TRBJ1-5, is DGGITQSPKYLFRKEGQNVTLSCEQNLNHDAMYWYRQDPGQGLRLIYYSQIVNDFQKGDIAEGYSVSREKKESFPLTVTSAQKNPTAFYLCASNFFVGRGPDQPQHFGDGTRLSIL.

The chain has TRBV24-1 and TRBJ2-6; D is undetermined. Per germline, CDR1 KGHDR and CDR2 SFDVKD. Trimming took 7 bases from V and 0 from J, leaving 3 bases between them. CDR3 length: 13 residues. The CDR3 DNA follows: TGTGCCACCAGGAGCTCTGGGGCCAACGTCCTGACTTTC. Protein sequence: CATRSSGANVLTF.

This clonotype was detected many times. The rearrangement uses TRBV20-1 and TRBJ2-1; 9 bases are shared with TRBD1. Unmatched junction bases numbered 8, after V lost 6 bases and J lost 8 bases. The CDR3 spans 13 residues. The V gene's germline CDR1 is DFQATT and CDR2 SNEGSKA (reference sequence). The CDR3 nucleotides read TGCAGTGCCCACAGGGGGCTTGGGGATGAGCAGTTCTTC. This translates into CSAHRGLGDEQFF.